These 5 T cell receptor beta chains came from one sample sequenced in a study of blood T cells in healthy people across ages. With a J-beta primer mix and a sample-barcoded 5' primer, a second PCR ran 7 to 11 cycles. MiXCR was run by TCRdb on the 5' RACE reads, yielding one entry per CDR3 protein. The table has 590,000 or so distinct CDR3 sequences, about 30% seen once. Input material: blood. These receptors all stem from a woman of 80 years or more in good health.

This clonotype has at least ten counts. The chain links TRBV12-3 or TRBV12-4 to TRBJ2-5; 8 bases are a match to TRBD1. With V trimmed by 5 bases and J by 4 bases, 6 bases remained unmatched. This CDR3 has 14 residues. As DNA, the CDR3 is TGTGCCAGCAGTCTCACAGGGGGGCCAGAGACCCAGTACTTC. It encodes CASSLTGGPETQYF.

This clonotype was seen ten or more times. V usage is TRBV6-1 and J usage is TRBJ2-3; D perhaps matches TRBD2 (6 bases). Trimming pared 1 base from V and 4 bases from J, leaving 9 bases between. The V gene's germline CDR1 is MNHNS and CDR2 SASEGT. This CDR3 has 14 residues. CDR3 nucleotide sequence: TGTGCCAGCAGTGAAGTACAGCGGGCAGATACGCAGTATTTT. Translating gives CASSEVQRADTQYF.

This clonotype was detected many times. This chain joins TRBV20-1 and TRBJ2-5; D gene ambiguous. This CDR3 has 13 amino acids. Germline-derived CDR1 and CDR2 are DFQATT and SNEGSKA (reference sequence). V was shortened by 3 bases and J by 2 bases, with 10 bases between the two germline ends. CDR3 region: CSARGPAQETQYF. CDR3 in DNA: TGCAGTGCTAGGGGCCCTGCGCAAGAGACCCAGTACTTC.

This clonotype was observed many times. The chain recombines TRBV7-9 with TRBJ2-1; TRBD2 agrees at 12 bases. V was pared by 4 bases and J by 7 bases, with 8 bases of the junction left unmatched. Germline CDR1 reads SEHNR; CDR2 reads FQNEAQ (reference sequence). This CDR3 spans 16 amino acids. The CDR3 region is CASSSPLAGGPNEQFF. The CDR3 DNA is TGTGCCAGCAGCTCGCCCCTAGCGGGGGGGCCAAATGAGCAGTTCTTC.

CDR3 bases: TGTGCCAGCACCTCCGGCGGTCAGCCCCAGCATTTT. The encoded protein is CASTSGGQPQHF. This chain links TRBV28 with TRBJ1-5, with unresolved D. Trimming left V 7 bases short and J 6 bases short, with 10 bases between. This CDR3 contains 12 residues. Germline V gene lookup returns CDR1 MDHEN and CDR2 SYDVKM. The full variable domain, its missing parts supplied by reference TRBV28 and TRBJ1-5, is DVKVTQSSRYLVKRTGEKVFLECVQDMDHENMFWYRQDPGLGLRLIYFSYDVKMKEKGDIPEGYSVSREKKERFSLILESASTNQTSMYLCASTSGGQPQHFGDGTRLSIL.